This T cell receptor beta chain was identified during a study of neurological immune-mediated disorders. Study-level points and caveats: Neither clinical nor MRI features were associated with the multiple sclerosis repertoire cluster. A possible signature appeared as one related-CDR3 cluster, in which phylogenetic grouping placed the repertoires of 18 of 34 multiple sclerosis patients.

The authors produced cDNA by 5'RACE using 10-nucleotide random UMIs. One entry per CDR3 protein results from TCRdb running MiXCR on the 5' RACE reads. The sample consists of 100,000 or so distinct CDR3 sequences, 3.5% of them appearing once. This clonotype was detected ten times or more. The antigen remains undetermined. The CDR3 totals 14 residues. J was trimmed by 9 bases and V by 4 bases; bases with no gene match: 10. Per germline, CDR1 LGHDT and CDR2 YNNKEL (reference sequence). This clonotype originated in a woman between 18 and 29 years old with multiple sclerosis. The V and J genes are TRBV3-1 and TRBJ2-5; 8 bases are shared with TRBD2. The sample was PBMCs. This chain's CDR3 is CASSPGTRARSQYF. CDR3 DNA: TGTGCCAGCAGCCCAGGGACTAGGGCGAGATCCCAGTACTTC.